These T cell receptor beta chains were read from a single sample in a study of blood T cell repertoires in COVID-19. Clones were sequenced by immunoSEQ multiplex PCR, and TCRdb holds only the in-frame ones, with some missing. The table has 200,000 to 250,000 clones, roughly 85% seen once; the top ten hold 3.6%. Sequencing was done on a sample of peripheral blood. Source of these receptors: a woman at least 80 years old with acute or convalescent COVID-19. CDR3s include the opening cysteine and the closing phenylalanine or tryptophan. Each record gives: D gene, J gene, clone size, V gene, CDR3 DNA, CDR3 protein. The D gene is left open where the match is weak. Clone sizes are given selectively: once, few, many, or a class where the clone is expanded.

d_gene: TRBD1
j_gene: TRBJ1-1
abundance: NA
v_gene: TRBV20-1
CDR3nt: TGCAGTGCTATGGACAGGGGAGCTTTCTTT
CDR3aa: CSAMDRGAFF

d_gene: NA
j_gene: TRBJ2-5
abundance: NA
v_gene: TRBV11-3
CDR3nt: TGTGCCAGCAGCTTTAGCCCGCGGGGCCAAGAGACCCAGTACTTC
CDR3aa: CASSFSPRGQETQYF

d_gene: NA
j_gene: TRBJ1-1
abundance: NA
v_gene: TRBV12-3/TRBV12-4
CDR3nt: TGTGCCAGCAGTTTGAGGCCGAACACTGAAGCTTTCTTT
CDR3aa: CASSLRPNTEAFF

d_gene: NA
j_gene: TRBJ1-2
abundance: NA
v_gene: TRBV5-4
CDR3nt: TGTGCCAGCAGCTTGGAACAGGGCATCTATGGCTACACCTTC
CDR3aa: CASSLEQGIYGYTF

d_gene: TRBD1
j_gene: TRBJ1-2
abundance: NA
v_gene: TRBV18
CDR3nt: TGTGCCAGCTCACCGGACAGGGGCTATGGCTACACCTTC
CDR3aa: CASSPDRGYGYTF

d_gene: TRBD1
j_gene: TRBJ1-1
abundance: NA
v_gene: TRBV28
CDR3nt: TGTGCCAGCGACAGACAGGGCGACACTGAAGCTTTCTTT
CDR3aa: CASDRQGDTEAFF

d_gene: TRBD1
j_gene: TRBJ2-5
abundance: NA
v_gene: TRBV29-1
CDR3nt: TGCAGCGTCGCCGTTGGGACAGGGGATCAAGAGACCCAGTACTTC
CDR3aa: CSVAVGTGDQETQYF

d_gene: TRBD1
j_gene: TRBJ1-4
abundance: NA
v_gene: TRBV20-1
CDR3nt: TGCAGTGCTCCTGATAGGGACAGGAAAATTTTT
CDR3aa: CSAPDRDRKIF

d_gene: NA
j_gene: TRBJ1-1
abundance: NA
v_gene: TRBV7-9
CDR3nt: TGTGCCAGCAGCTACTTACAGGTCTTCTCGCCGAACACTGAAGCTTTCTTT
CDR3aa: CASSYLQVFSPNTEAFF

d_gene: TRBD1
j_gene: TRBJ2-3
abundance: NA
v_gene: TRBV5-6
CDR3nt: TGTGCCAGCAGCTGGACAGGGAACACAGATACGCAGTATTTT
CDR3aa: CASSWTGNTDTQYF

d_gene: TRBD2
j_gene: TRBJ2-7
abundance: NA
v_gene: TRBV5-4
CDR3nt: TGTGCCAGCAGTCCTAGCGGGGGGGCCGGGCTCGAGCAGTACTTC
CDR3aa: CASSPSGGAGLEQYF

d_gene: TRBD1
j_gene: TRBJ1-2
abundance: once
v_gene: TRBV6-5
CDR3nt: TGTGCCAGCAGTTGGGACAGGGCCGCGAAGGGCTACACCTTC
CDR3aa: CASSWDRAAKGYTF

d_gene: NA
j_gene: TRBJ1-2
abundance: NA
v_gene: TRBV5-4
CDR3nt: TGTGCCAGCAGCTTGACAGCTAACTATGGCTACACCTTC
CDR3aa: CASSLTANYGYTF

d_gene: NA
j_gene: TRBJ1-1
abundance: NA
v_gene: TRBV7-6
CDR3nt: TGTGCCAGCAGCTTAGCGAACTTGAACACTGAAGCTTTCTTT
CDR3aa: CASSLANLNTEAFF

d_gene: TRBD1
j_gene: TRBJ1-4
abundance: NA
v_gene: TRBV5-1
CDR3nt: TGCGCCAGCAGCAGGGGACAGGGGGCGATTGAAAAACTGTTTTTT
CDR3aa: CASSRGQGAIEKLFF

d_gene: TRBD1
j_gene: TRBJ1-1
abundance: NA
v_gene: TRBV2
CDR3nt: TGTGCCAGCGTCCGGGACAGGAACACTGAAGCTTTCTTT
CDR3aa: CASVRDRNTEAFF

d_gene: TRBD1
j_gene: TRBJ2-7
abundance: NA
v_gene: TRBV28
CDR3nt: TGTGCCAGCAGCTCTCCCCGGGACAGGGGGTTCCACGAGCAGTACTTC
CDR3aa: CASSSPRDRGFHEQYF

d_gene: TRBD1
j_gene: TRBJ2-7
abundance: NA
v_gene: TRBV5-4
CDR3nt: TGTGCCAGCAGCTCGCCGGGACAGGGGAGTCACGAGCAGTACTTC
CDR3aa: CASSSPGQGSHEQYF

d_gene: TRBD1
j_gene: TRBJ2-7
abundance: once
v_gene: TRBV12-3/TRBV12-4
CDR3nt: TGTGCCAGCAGGGCAGGGGGCTCCTACGAGCAGTACTTC
CDR3aa: CASRAGGSYEQYF

d_gene: NA
j_gene: TRBJ2-3
abundance: once
v_gene: TRBV5-1
CDR3nt: TGCGCCAGCAGCTGGGGCCCAGGGGGCACAGATACGCAGTATTTT
CDR3aa: CASSWGPGGTDTQYF

d_gene: TRBD1
j_gene: TRBJ1-5
abundance: NA
v_gene: TRBV2
CDR3nt: TGTGCCAGCTGGCAGGGGGACCATCAGCCCCAGCATTTT
CDR3aa: CASWQGDHQPQHF

d_gene: NA
j_gene: TRBJ1-4
abundance: NA
v_gene: TRBV5-4
CDR3nt: TGTGCCAGCAGCTTCAAAATGCAGACTCATAATGAAAAACTGTTTTTT
CDR3aa: CASSFKMQTHNEKLFF

d_gene: TRBD2
j_gene: TRBJ2-2
abundance: once
v_gene: TRBV5-6
CDR3nt: TGTGCCAGCACCATGACGGGGGGACCGAACACCGGGGAGCTGTTTTTT
CDR3aa: CASTMTGGPNTGELFF

d_gene: TRBD1
j_gene: TRBJ2-7
abundance: NA
v_gene: TRBV15
CDR3nt: TGTGCCACCAGCCAACGATTGGGACAGGGAGTCTACGAGCAGTACTTC
CDR3aa: CATSQRLGQGVYEQYF

d_gene: TRBD1
j_gene: TRBJ2-3
abundance: NA
v_gene: TRBV24-1
CDR3nt: TGTGCCACCAGTGACCCTGGGACAGTCACAGATACGCAGTATTTT
CDR3aa: CATSDPGTVTDTQYF

d_gene: TRBD1
j_gene: TRBJ1-1
abundance: few
v_gene: TRBV3-1/TRBV3-2
CDR3nt: TGTGCCAGCAGTTTCGGGACAGGGGGCTTGGGTGAAGCTTTCTTT
CDR3aa: CASSFGTGGLGEAFF

d_gene: NA
j_gene: TRBJ1-1
abundance: NA
v_gene: TRBV7-2
CDR3nt: TGTGCCAGCAGCTTCATGACAAGGCCGTGGGCTGAAGCTTTCTTT
CDR3aa: CASSFMTRPWAEAFF

d_gene: TRBD1
j_gene: TRBJ1-2
abundance: NA
v_gene: TRBV5-4
CDR3nt: TGTGCCAGCAGTCCCGGGACAGGCGTCCCTTATGGCTACACCTTC
CDR3aa: CASSPGTGVPYGYTF

d_gene: NA
j_gene: TRBJ2-3
abundance: NA
v_gene: TRBV19
CDR3nt: TGTGCCAGTAGTCCCATCGGGACAGATACGCAGTATTTT
CDR3aa: CASSPIGTDTQYF

d_gene: TRBD2
j_gene: TRBJ2-1
abundance: NA
v_gene: TRBV28
CDR3nt: TGTGCCAGCAGTTCCCCGGTAGCGGGGGGGAACAATGAGCAGTTCTTC
CDR3aa: CASSSPVAGGNNEQFF

d_gene: TRBD1
j_gene: TRBJ1-4
abundance: NA
v_gene: TRBV5-8
CDR3nt: TGTGCCAGCAGCTTGCGAGGGACGGGACAGTCTAATGAAAAACTGTTTTTT
CDR3aa: CASSLRGTGQSNEKLFF

d_gene: NA
j_gene: TRBJ2-2
abundance: NA
v_gene: TRBV28
CDR3nt: TGTGCCAGCAGACATCCCACCGGGGAGCTGTTTTTT
CDR3aa: CASRHPTGELFF

d_gene: NA
j_gene: TRBJ1-2
abundance: NA
v_gene: TRBV3-1/TRBV3-2
CDR3nt: TGTGCCAGCAGCCCGAGGCAGTCCCTCTATGGCTACACCTTC
CDR3aa: CASSPRQSLYGYTF

d_gene: NA
j_gene: TRBJ2-3
abundance: NA
v_gene: TRBV7-9
CDR3nt: TGTGCCAGCAGCCCAGCCCAGGGAACCGATACGCAGTATTTT
CDR3aa: CASSPAQGTDTQYF

d_gene: NA
j_gene: TRBJ1-5
abundance: NA
v_gene: TRBV15
CDR3nt: TGTGCCACCAGCAGAGACCACCAGTTGGGGGGTAGGCAGCCCCAGCATTTT
CDR3aa: CATSRDHQLGGRQPQHF

d_gene: NA
j_gene: TRBJ1-2
abundance: NA
v_gene: TRBV9
CDR3nt: TGTGCCAGCAGCCGGGGGACGGGCTACACCTTC
CDR3aa: CASSRGTGYTF

d_gene: NA
j_gene: TRBJ1-3
abundance: NA
v_gene: TRBV6-5
CDR3nt: TGTGCCAGCCGGAGCGCCGGCCGTGGAAACACCATATATTTT
CDR3aa: CASRSAGRGNTIYF

d_gene: NA
j_gene: TRBJ1-1
abundance: NA
v_gene: TRBV7-2
CDR3nt: TGTGCCAGCAGCTTACGCGGAAACACTGAAGCTTTCTTT
CDR3aa: CASSLRGNTEAFF

d_gene: NA
j_gene: TRBJ1-1
abundance: NA
v_gene: TRBV28
CDR3nt: TGTGCCAGCAGTTTACCCCTAGGAGGGGCGGCTGAAGCTTTCTTT
CDR3aa: CASSLPLGGAAEAFF

d_gene: NA
j_gene: TRBJ2-1
abundance: NA
v_gene: TRBV19
CDR3nt: TGTGCCAGTAGTATAGTTGGGGGCCCGTACAATGAGCAGTTCTTC
CDR3aa: CASSIVGGPYNEQFF

d_gene: TRBD1
j_gene: TRBJ1-5
abundance: NA
v_gene: TRBV6-5
CDR3nt: TGTGCCAGCATAGGGACAGGGAACCAGCCCCAGCATTTT
CDR3aa: CASIGTGNQPQHF

d_gene: TRBD2
j_gene: TRBJ2-7
abundance: few
v_gene: TRBV19
CDR3nt: TGTGCCAGTAGTGACGTAGCGGGGGGTCCCTACGAGCAGTACTTC
CDR3aa: CASSDVAGGPYEQYF

d_gene: NA
j_gene: TRBJ1-5
abundance: NA
v_gene: TRBV6-4
CDR3nt: TGTGCCAGCAGTGACTGGGGGCAGAGGAGCAATCAGCCCCAGCATTTT
CDR3aa: CASSDWGQRSNQPQHF

d_gene: NA
j_gene: TRBJ2-7
abundance: NA
v_gene: TRBV7-3
CDR3nt: TGTGCCAGCAGCTTAATGGCGACTCTTGTAGCCGAGCAGTACTTC
CDR3aa: CASSLMATLVAEQYF

d_gene: NA
j_gene: TRBJ2-1
abundance: NA
v_gene: TRBV30
CDR3nt: TGTGCCTGGAGCCCGGGACTTACGGCCCTCGATGAGCAGTTCTTC
CDR3aa: CAWSPGLTALDEQFF

d_gene: TRBD1
j_gene: TRBJ1-6
abundance: few
v_gene: TRBV28
CDR3nt: TGTGCCAGCAGTCTGCCGGGACAGGGGTCCAATAATTCACCCCTCCACTTT
CDR3aa: CASSLPGQGSNNSPLHF

d_gene: NA
j_gene: TRBJ2-7
abundance: NA
v_gene: TRBV2
CDR3nt: TGTGCCAGCAGTGACCGGTACGAGCAGTACTTC
CDR3aa: CASSDRYEQYF

d_gene: TRBD1
j_gene: TRBJ1-1
abundance: NA
v_gene: TRBV28
CDR3nt: TGTGCCAGCGACGTGGGGCAGGGGGCGACTGAAGCTTTCTTT
CDR3aa: CASDVGQGATEAFF

d_gene: TRBD1
j_gene: TRBJ2-1
abundance: NA
v_gene: TRBV11-3
CDR3nt: TGTGCCAGCAGCCCTCTGACAGGGCCCTACAATGAGCAGTTCTTC
CDR3aa: CASSPLTGPYNEQFF

d_gene: NA
j_gene: TRBJ2-7
abundance: few
v_gene: TRBV3-1/TRBV3-2
CDR3nt: TGTGCCAGCAGCCTGAGGGGGGGCTCCTACGAGCAGTACTTC
CDR3aa: CASSLRGGSYEQYF

d_gene: NA
j_gene: TRBJ2-3
abundance: NA
v_gene: TRBV2
CDR3nt: TGTGCCAGCAGTTCGCCTCCTGGCGATACGCAGTATTTT
CDR3aa: CASSSPPGDTQYF

d_gene: NA
j_gene: TRBJ2-7
abundance: NA
v_gene: TRBV11-2
CDR3nt: TGTGCCAGCAGCTTAGAGGGGCGCCCGGTAGAGCAGTACTTC
CDR3aa: CASSLEGRPVEQYF

d_gene: NA
j_gene: TRBJ1-5
abundance: NA
v_gene: TRBV12-3/TRBV12-4
CDR3nt: TGTGCCAGCAGTTTTGGGGGCGGTGAGCCCCAGCATTTT
CDR3aa: CASSFGGGEPQHF

d_gene: NA
j_gene: TRBJ1-1
abundance: NA
v_gene: TRBV19
CDR3nt: TGTGCCAGTAGTCTCCTGGACAGTAACACTGAAGCTTTCTTT
CDR3aa: CASSLLDSNTEAFF

d_gene: TRBD2
j_gene: TRBJ2-7
abundance: NA
v_gene: TRBV4-3
CDR3nt: TGCGCCAGCAGCCAGCTGGCCGGGGGGTACGAGCAGTACTTC
CDR3aa: CASSQLAGGYEQYF

d_gene: TRBD1
j_gene: TRBJ1-1
abundance: once
v_gene: TRBV25-1
CDR3nt: TGTGCCAGCAGTAGGGGGCTGGGGACTGAAGCTTTCTTT
CDR3aa: CASSRGLGTEAFF

d_gene: NA
j_gene: TRBJ1-2
abundance: once
v_gene: TRBV4-1
CDR3nt: TGCGCCAGCAGCCATCAGGGGAACTATGGCTACACCTTC
CDR3aa: CASSHQGNYGYTF

d_gene: NA
j_gene: TRBJ1-1
abundance: NA
v_gene: TRBV9
CDR3nt: TGTGCCAGCAGCGTAGATGCCGGACGGCCGGACAGACGGACTGAAGCTTTCTTT
CDR3aa: CASSVDAGRPDRRTEAFF

d_gene: NA
j_gene: TRBJ1-6
abundance: NA
v_gene: TRBV7-2
CDR3nt: TGTGCCAGCAGCTTTAGGGGTAGTGGGGGGTCGTCTTCACCCCTCCACTTT
CDR3aa: CASSFRGSGGSSSPLHF

d_gene: TRBD1
j_gene: TRBJ2-6
abundance: once
v_gene: TRBV5-1
CDR3nt: TGCGCCAGCTCCGGACAGGGGGTGGACTCTGGGGCCAACGTCCTGACTTTC
CDR3aa: CASSGQGVDSGANVLTF